This TCR beta chain was recovered during a study of blood T cell repertoires in COVID-19. The data were produced by immunoSEQ multiplex PCR, yet TCRdb's version contains in-frame clones alone and is incomplete. The repertoire holds fewer than 250,000 clones, with more than 60% as singletons. Germline CDR1 MNHNS, CDR2 SASEGT. CDR3 length: 14 residues. V was shortened by 3 bases and J by 7 bases, with 12 bases between the two germline ends. The receptor comes from a woman between 50 and 59 years old with acute or convalescent COVID-19. Sequences were obtained from peripheral blood. The chain combines TRBV6-1 with TRBJ1-4; D uncertain. This CDR3 reads CASSETGLSEKLFF. CDR3 nucleotide sequence: TGTGCCAGCAGTGAGACGGGGTTGAGTGAAAAACTGTTTTTT.